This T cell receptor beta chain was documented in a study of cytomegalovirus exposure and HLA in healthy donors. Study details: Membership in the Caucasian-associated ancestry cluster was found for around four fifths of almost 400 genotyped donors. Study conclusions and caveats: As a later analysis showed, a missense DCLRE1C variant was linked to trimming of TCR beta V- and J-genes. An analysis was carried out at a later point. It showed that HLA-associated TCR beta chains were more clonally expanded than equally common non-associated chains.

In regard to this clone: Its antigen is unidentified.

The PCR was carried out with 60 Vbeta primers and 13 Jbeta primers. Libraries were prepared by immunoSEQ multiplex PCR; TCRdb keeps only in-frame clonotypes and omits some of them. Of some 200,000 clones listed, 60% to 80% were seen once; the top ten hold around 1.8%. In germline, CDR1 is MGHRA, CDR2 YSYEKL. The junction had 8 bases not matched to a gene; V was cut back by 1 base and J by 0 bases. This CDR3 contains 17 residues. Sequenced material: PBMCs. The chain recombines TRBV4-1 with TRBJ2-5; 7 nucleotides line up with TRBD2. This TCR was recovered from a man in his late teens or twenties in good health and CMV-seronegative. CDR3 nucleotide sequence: TGCGCCAGCAGCCAAGCGGGGGGTGACTTCTACCAAGAGACCCAGTACTTC. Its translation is CASSQAGGDFYQETQYF.